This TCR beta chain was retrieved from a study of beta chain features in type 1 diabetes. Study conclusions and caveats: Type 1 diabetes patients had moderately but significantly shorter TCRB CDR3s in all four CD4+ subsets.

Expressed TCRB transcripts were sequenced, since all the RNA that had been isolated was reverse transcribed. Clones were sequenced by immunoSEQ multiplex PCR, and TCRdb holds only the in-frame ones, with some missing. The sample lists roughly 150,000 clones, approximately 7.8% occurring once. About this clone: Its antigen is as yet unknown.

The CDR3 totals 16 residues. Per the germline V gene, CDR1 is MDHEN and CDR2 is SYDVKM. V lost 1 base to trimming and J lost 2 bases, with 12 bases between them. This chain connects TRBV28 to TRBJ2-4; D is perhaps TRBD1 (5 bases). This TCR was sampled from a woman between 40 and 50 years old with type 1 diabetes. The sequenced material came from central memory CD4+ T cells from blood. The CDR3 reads CASSLLTTDTKNIQYF. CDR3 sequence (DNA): TGTGCCAGCAGTTTATTAACGACAGATACCAAAAACATTCAGTACTTC.